Listed here are 23 T cell receptor beta chains from one sample, sequenced in a study of OX40 agonist ivuxolimab in advanced cancers. The method was immunoSEQ multiplex PCR; TCRdb's version includes in-frame clones alone and lacks a portion of them. The sample yields 70,000 to 75,000 clones, around 82% seen once. Sequenced here: CD4+ or CD8+ T cells sorted from blood, sampled in a trial of the OX40 agonist ivuxolimab. The receptors here all came from an adult with an advanced solid tumor such as melanoma, head and neck, liver or kidney cancer.

The gene calls are TRBV11-2 and TRBJ1-1; D unclear. The CDR3 extends over 12 amino acids. V shed 0 bases and J shed 10 bases, with 9 bases lying between them. Germline-derived CDR1 and CDR2 are SGHAT and FQNNGV. The CDR3 nucleotides read TGTGCCAGCAGCTTAGAACTCGATGGAGCTTTCTTT. It translates to CASSLELDGAFF.

In regard to this clone: Other DNA sequences from this sample encode an identical CDR3 as well. The chain carries TRBV28 and TRBJ1-5, with D hard to call. CDR1 and CDR2 from the germline V gene are MDHEN and SYDVKM. Trimming stripped 4 bases from V and 0 bases from J, with 13 bases between. This CDR3 has 16 residues. CDR3 in DNA: TGTGCCAGCAGTTCCGCCGCAGATCTTAGCAATCAGCCCCAGCATTTT. It codes for CASSSAADLSNQPQHF.

V is TRBV6-1 and J is TRBJ1-2, with D possibly TRBD1 on 6 matching bases. The CDR3 covers 15 residues. V was cut by 6 bases and J by 3 bases, with 17 bases left in between. Germline values: CDR1 MNHNS, CDR2 SASEGT. The CDR3 DNA reads TGTGCCAGCAGAGTCGAGGCCAGGGGTTACTATGGCTACACCTTC. It yields the protein CASRVEARGYYGYTF.

This clone was observed once. The chain carries TRBV11-1 and TRBJ2-7; D gene ambiguous. V lost 1 base and J lost 2, with 15 bases in between. From germline, CDR1 is SGHAT and CDR2 FQDESV (reference sequence). The CDR3 covers 16 residues. This CDR3 is CASSLDRSSLTYEQYF. Written as DNA, the CDR3 is TGTGCCAGCAGCTTAGATCGCTCCTCCTTAACCTACGAGCAGTACTTC.

This chain uses TRBV19 with TRBJ1-6; a weak D match, TRBD1 (5 bases). Trimming stripped 5 bases from V and 4 bases from J, with 12 bases between. Germline CDR1 reads LNHDA; CDR2 reads SQIVND (reference sequence). The CDR3 is made up of 15 amino acids. As DNA, the CDR3 is TGTGCCAGTAGTCTGGGACCTGATTATAATTCACCCCTCCACTTT. This sequence encodes CASSLGPDYNSPLHF.

A few counts support this clone. The chain recombines TRBV7-9 with TRBJ2-1; 7 bases match TRBD2. This CDR3 comprises 16 residues. CDR1 is SEHNR and CDR2 is FQNEAQ in the germline V gene (reference sequence). V gave up 5 bases and J gave up 0 bases; unmatched junction bases: 7. This CDR3 is CASSRSAGTSYNEQFF. The CDR3 bases are TGTGCCAGCAGCCGATCAGCGGGAACCTCCTACAATGAGCAGTTCTTC.

The chain links TRBV5-1 to TRBJ2-3, with 8 bases fitting TRBD1. The J segment lost 4 bases and the V segment lost 2 bases, leaving 6 bases of the junction unmatched. There are 15 residues in the CDR3. Per germline, CDR1 SGHRS and CDR2 YFSETQ. The CDR3 nucleotides read TGCGCCAGCAGCTTTGGGGACAGGTCACCAGATACGCAGTATTTT. Amino acids: CASSFGDRSPDTQYF.

This sequence joins TRBV18 and TRBJ2-2; D not resolved. V was clipped by 3 bases and J by 4 bases, with 9 bases between them. Germline V CDR1 and CDR2: KGHSH, LQKENI. The CDR3 totals 14 residues. The CDR3 DNA reads as TGTGCCAGCTCACCGCGAAGACTCACCGGGGAGCTGTTTTTT. The encoded protein is CASSPRRLTGELFF.

The chain carries TRBV28 and TRBJ2-5; no reliable D call. The length of the CDR3 is 12 residues. Trimming shortened V by 4 bases and J by 4 bases, and 7 bases separated the two germline ends. Per the germline V gene, CDR1 is MDHEN and CDR2 is SYDVKM. The CDR3 protein is CASSSSRETQYF. Here the CDR3 DNA reads TGTGCCAGCAGTTCGAGTCGAGAGACCCAGTACTTC. The full variable domain, its missing parts supplied by reference TRBV28 and TRBJ2-5, is DVKVTQSSRYLVKRTGEKVFLECVQDMDHENMFWYRQDPGLGLRLIYFSYDVKMKEKGDIPEGYSVSREKKERFSLILESASTNQTSMYLCASSSSRETQYFGPGTRLLVL.

CDR3 DNA: TGCGCCAGCAGCTTGGACGGGTCCTACAATGAGCAGTTCTTC. This encodes CASSLDGSYNEQFF. The chain employs TRBV5-1 and TRBJ2-1; the D is unclear. The CDR3 runs 14 residues. V lost 0 bases and J lost 1, with 5 bases in between. In germline, CDR1 is SGHRS, CDR2 YFSETQ.

The chain carries TRBV7-3 and TRBJ2-1; D perhaps matches TRBD2 (6 bases). Trimming took 5 bases from V and 6 from J, leaving 17 bases between them. Germline lookup yields CDR1 SGHTA and CDR2 FQGTGA. This CDR3 is 15 amino acids long. The CDR3 DNA follows: TGTGCCAGCAGCCCAACAGGCCAGGGAGGCAATGAGCAGTTCTTC. Its protein is CASSPTGQGGNEQFF.

This clone was observed once. Within the sample, other DNA sequences also encode this same CDR3. The chain carries TRBV9 and TRBJ2-6; the D is unclear. The CDR3 consists of 15 residues. V was trimmed by 0 bases and J by 0 bases, leaving 4 bases between them. Per the germline V gene, CDR1 is SGDLS and CDR2 is YYNGEE. CDR3 sequence: CASSVASSGANVLTF. The CDR3 DNA sequence: TGTGCCAGCAGCGTAGCGTCCTCTGGGGCCAACGTCCTGACTTTC.

The chain couples TRBV7-2 to TRBJ2-5; 14 bases line up with TRBD2. CDR3 length equals 16 residues. Germline assignment: CDR1 SGHTA and CDR2 FQGNSA. V gave up 2 bases and J gave up 6 bases; unmatched junction bases: 5. CDR3 DNA sequence: TGTGCCAGCAGCTTAAGGGGACTAGCGGGAGCAAAGACCCAGTACTTC. Its protein product is CASSLRGLAGAKTQYF.

This clone was seen a single time. The chain couples TRBV5-1 to TRBJ2-4; 10 bases match TRBD2. Losses at the gene ends were 2 bases for V and 1 base for J; bases not matched to a gene: 15. CDR1 and CDR2 (germline): SGHRS, YFSETQ. The CDR3 consists of 20 residues. Written as DNA, the CDR3 is TGCGCCAGCAGCTTTCGGACTAGCGGAAGCAGGAGTACGGCCAAAAACATTCAGTACTTC. Translated: CASSFRTSGSRSTAKNIQYF.

The rearrangement joins TRBV5-1 to TRBJ2-2, with 10 bases aligning to TRBD1. This CDR3 contains 19 residues. V lost 3 bases to trimming and J lost 4 bases; unmatched junction nucleotides: 15. Germline loops: CDR1 SGHRS, CDR2 YFSETQ. As DNA, the CDR3 is TGCGCCAGCAGCTGGCAGGAGGACAGGGGGACGCCGAGCACCGGGGAGCTGTTTTTT. Translation: CASSWQEDRGTPSTGELFF.

This clone was seen just once. The genes are TRBV6-1 and TRBJ1-4, with D unclear. This CDR3 has 14 residues. Germline V gene sequence: CDR1 MNHNS, CDR2 SASEGT. V was shortened by 1 base and J by 6 bases, with 9 bases between the two germline ends. CDR3 region: CASSEGWGDEKLFF. In DNA form, the CDR3 reads TGTGCCAGCAGTGAAGGCTGGGGTGATGAAAAACTGTTTTTT.

This sequence joins TRBV7-2 and TRBJ1-1; D is perhaps TRBD1 (6 bases). Germline V gives CDR1 SGHTA, CDR2 FQGNSA. V was trimmed by 3 bases and J by 4 bases, leaving 9 bases between them. This CDR3 region has 13 residues. CDR3 sequence (DNA): TGTGCCAGCAGCTTGGGGGGCGGCACTGAAGCTTTCTTT. It codes for CASSLGGGTEAFF.

This rearrangement joins TRBV7-8 to TRBJ2-7; 10 positions match TRBD1. The CDR3 sequence is 13 residues long. V shed 5 bases and J 6 bases; nucleotides not matched to a gene: 4. Germline V gene sequence: CDR1 SGHVS, CDR2 FQNEAQ. The CDR3 spells CASSRDRGGEQYF. The CDR3 bases are TGTGCCAGCAGCCGGGACAGGGGAGGCGAGCAGTACTTC.

The genes are TRBV27 and TRBJ1-6; 8 nucleotides line up with TRBD1. Germline V lookup: CDR1 MNHEY, CDR2 SMNVEV (reference sequence). CDR3 length equals 14 residues. The V and J ends lost 8 bases and 8 bases, in that order; junction bases with no gene match: 8. The CDR3 coding sequence is TGTGCCAGCCGCAGGGGGCGCGAGGATTCACCCCTCCACTTT. The encoded protein is CASRRGREDSPLHF.

V gene TRBV19 combines with J gene TRBJ1-6; possible D gene TRBD1, 6 bases. V lost 1 base and J lost 9, with 13 bases in between. The CDR3 consists of 15 residues. The germline V gene encodes CDR1 LNHDA and CDR2 SQIVND (reference sequence). The CDR3 loop is CASSIGAGVGSPLHF. The CDR3 DNA reads TGTGCCAGTAGTATAGGAGCAGGGGTGGGTTCACCCCTCCACTTT.

The chain carries TRBV18 and TRBJ2-7, with 7 bases aligning to TRBD1. The germline V gene has CDR1 KGHSH and CDR2 LQKENI. The ends lost 2 bases at V and 0 bases at J; junction bases unmatched: 13. The CDR3 is made up of 18 amino acids. The CDR3 nucleotides are TGTGCCAGCTCACCAGATCGACAGGGTATTGGGAGCTCCTACGAGCAGTACTTC. Amino acid sequence: CASSPDRQGIGSSYEQYF. The variable domain in full, with the rest retrieved from reference TRBV18 and TRBJ2-7, is NAGVMQNPRHLVRRRGQEARLRCSPMKGHSHVYWYRQLPEEGLKFMVYLQKENIIDESGMPKERFSAEFPKEGPSILRIQQVVRGDSAAYFCASSPDRQGIGSSYEQYFGPGTRLTVT.

This CDR3 reads CASSARLAGGPGEQYF. DNA of the CDR3: TGTGCCAGCAGCGCGCGACTAGCGGGAGGGCCGGGAGAGCAGTACTTC. The chain couples TRBV9 to TRBJ2-7, with 14 bases aligning to TRBD2. V gave up 3 bases and J gave up 7 bases; unmatched junction bases: 9. The CDR3 spans 16 residues. Germline CDR1 and CDR2: SGDLS and YYNGEE.

The J gene is TRBJ1-4, the V gene TRBV7-2; D gene unclear. V was clipped by 4 bases and J by 11 bases, with 11 bases between them. This CDR3 has 12 residues. CDR1 and CDR2 (germline): SGHTA, FQGNSA. In DNA, the CDR3 is TGTGCCAGCAGCTCGAATCGACGGAAACTGTTTTTT. The encoded protein is CASSSNRRKLFF.